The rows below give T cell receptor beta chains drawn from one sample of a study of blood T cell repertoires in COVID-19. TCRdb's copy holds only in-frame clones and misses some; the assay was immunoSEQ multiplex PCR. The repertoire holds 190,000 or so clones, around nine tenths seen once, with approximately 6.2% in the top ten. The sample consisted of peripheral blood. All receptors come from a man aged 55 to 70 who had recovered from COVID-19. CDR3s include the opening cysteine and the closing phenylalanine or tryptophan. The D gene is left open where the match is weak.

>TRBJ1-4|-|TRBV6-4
CASSLTATNEKLFF
TGTGCCAGCAGTTTGACTGCAACTAATGAAAAACTGTTTTTT
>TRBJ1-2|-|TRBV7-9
CASSPNVDGYTF
TGTGCCAGCAGCCCCAACGTAGATGGCTACACCTTC
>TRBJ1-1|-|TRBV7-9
CASSSARSGTEAFF
TGTGCCAGCAGCTCCGCCCGGAGTGGCACTGAAGCTTTCTTT
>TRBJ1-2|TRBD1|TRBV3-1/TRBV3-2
CASSQTGQGRAYGYTF
TGTGCCAGCAGCCAAACCGGACAGGGGAGGGCCTATGGCTACACCTTC
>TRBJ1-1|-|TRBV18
CASSAYPQGNTEAFF
TGTGCCAGCTCCGCCTACCCTCAGGGCAACACTGAAGCTTTCTTT
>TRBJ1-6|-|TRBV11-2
CASSFYDSYNSPLHF
TGTGCCAGCAGCTTCTACGATAGCTATAATTCACCCCTCCACTTT
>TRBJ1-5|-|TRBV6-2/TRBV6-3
CASSRGNSNQPQHF
TGTGCCAGCAGCAGAGGAAATAGCAATCAGCCCCAGCATTTT
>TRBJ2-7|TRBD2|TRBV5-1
CASSPPTGRVEQYF
TGCGCCAGCAGCCCGCCTACGGGGAGGGTGGAGCAGTACTTC
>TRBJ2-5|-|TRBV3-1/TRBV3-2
CASSQVPEETQYF
TGTGCCAGCAGCCAAGTCCCAGAAGAGACCCAGTACTTC
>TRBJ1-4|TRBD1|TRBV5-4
CASSLPAGGREKLFF
TGTGCCAGCAGCTTGCCGGCAGGGGGTCGTGAAAAACTGTTTTTT